This T cell receptor beta chain is from a study of regulatory T cells in long-lasting Graves disease. Study summary: For under 3 months, newly diagnosed Graves' patients had been taking antithyroid drugs. Broader study findings: Compared with new cases, persistent Graves' patients showed reduced TCR diversity. The persistent group shared about 2,500 public clonotypes, more than the approximately 930 shared by new patients.

Per the germline V gene, CDR1 is MNHEY and CDR2 is SMNVEV (reference sequence). Between the trimmed V and J ends, which lost 6 bases and 2 bases, there was a span of 16 bases. The CDR3 sequence is 15 residues long. With regard to this clonotype: The antigen is unknown.

Building the TCR beta libraries relied on iRepertoire HTBI primers, and CDR3 regions underwent Arm-PCR. Each CDR3 protein is one row after TCRdb ran MiXCR on the multiplex PCR reads. The table includes roughly 380,000 distinct CDR3 sequences, about 16% detected once. The sample's time point: newly diagnosed GD, antithyroid drugs for less than 3 months. Extracted RNA from PBMCs served as the source of the TCR library. Peripheral blood, about 8.8 milliliters of it, was drawn into EDTA tubes. The sample was peripheral blood mononuclear cells (PBMCs), taken at new diagnosis, from a patient treated with antithyroid drugs. The chain couples TRBV27 to TRBJ1-1; D perhaps matches TRBD1 (5 bases). The TCR comes from a female donor with Graves disease. CDR3 region: CASRALRGGNTEAFF. CDR3 in DNA: TGTGCCAGCAGAGCCCTCCGGGGGGGTAACACTGAAGCTTTCTTT.